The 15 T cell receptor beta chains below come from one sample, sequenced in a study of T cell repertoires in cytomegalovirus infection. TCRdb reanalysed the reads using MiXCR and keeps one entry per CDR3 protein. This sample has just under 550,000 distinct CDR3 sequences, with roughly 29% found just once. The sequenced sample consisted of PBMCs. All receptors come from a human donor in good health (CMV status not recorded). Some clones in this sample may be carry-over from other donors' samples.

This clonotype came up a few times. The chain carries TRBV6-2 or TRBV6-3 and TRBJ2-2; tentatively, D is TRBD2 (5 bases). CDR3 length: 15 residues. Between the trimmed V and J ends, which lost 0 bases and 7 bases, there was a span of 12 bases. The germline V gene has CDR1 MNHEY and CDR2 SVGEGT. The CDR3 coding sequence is TGTGCCAGCAGTTACTCTAGCGAAGAAGACGGGGAGCTGTTTTTT. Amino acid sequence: CASSYSSEEDGELFF.

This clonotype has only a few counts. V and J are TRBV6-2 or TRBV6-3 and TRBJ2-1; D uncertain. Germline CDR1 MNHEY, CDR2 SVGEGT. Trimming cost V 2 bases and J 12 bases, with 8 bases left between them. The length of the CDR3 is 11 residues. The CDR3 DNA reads TGTGCCAGCAGTTACAGTGGGCGGCAGTTCTTC. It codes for CASSYSGRQFF.

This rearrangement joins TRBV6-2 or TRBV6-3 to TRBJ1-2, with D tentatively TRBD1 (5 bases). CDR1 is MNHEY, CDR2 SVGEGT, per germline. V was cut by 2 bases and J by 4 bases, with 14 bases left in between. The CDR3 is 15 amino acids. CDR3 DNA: TGTGCCAGCAGTTACAACCCCGGGACGGTCTATGGCTACACCTTC. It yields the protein CASSYNPGTVYGYTF.

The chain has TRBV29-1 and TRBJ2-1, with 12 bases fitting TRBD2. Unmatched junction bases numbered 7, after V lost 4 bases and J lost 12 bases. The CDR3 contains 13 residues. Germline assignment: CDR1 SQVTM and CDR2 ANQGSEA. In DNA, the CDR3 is TGCAGCGTTGTTGCTAGCGGGAGGGAGGGGCAGTTCTTC. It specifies CSVVASGREGQFF.

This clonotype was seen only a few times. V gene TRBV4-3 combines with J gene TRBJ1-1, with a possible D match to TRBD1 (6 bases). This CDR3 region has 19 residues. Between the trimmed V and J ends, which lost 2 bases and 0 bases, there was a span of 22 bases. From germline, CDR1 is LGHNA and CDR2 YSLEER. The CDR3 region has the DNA TGCGCCAGCAGCCAAAGTGTCCCAGGAGGCACAGGGTTGAACACTGAAGCTTTCTTT. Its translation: CASSQSVPGGTGLNTEAFF.

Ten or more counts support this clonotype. In DNA, the CDR3 is TGTGCCAGCAGCTCCACGGGCCCTGCCCCGGCCGATACGCAGTATTTT. It is translated as CASSSTGPAPADTQYF. The V gene is TRBV7-2, the J gene TRBJ2-3; D is undetermined. V lost 4 bases, J lost 6 bases, and 20 bases lay in between. There are 16 residues in the CDR3. The germline CDR1 and CDR2 sequences are SGHTA and FQGNSA.

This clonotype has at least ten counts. The CDR3 protein is CASSISGTHQETQYF. In DNA, the CDR3 is TGTGCCAGCAGCATTAGCGGGACTCACCAAGAGACCCAGTACTTC. The chain combines TRBV7-2 with TRBJ2-5; 8 bases line up with TRBD2. The CDR3 totals 15 residues. Trimming removed 5 bases from V and 0 bases from J; junction bases left unmatched: 5. Germline assignment: CDR1 SGHTA and CDR2 FQGNSA.

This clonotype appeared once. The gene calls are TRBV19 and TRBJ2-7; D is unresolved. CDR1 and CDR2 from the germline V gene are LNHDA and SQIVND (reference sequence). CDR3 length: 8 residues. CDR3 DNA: TGTGCCAACGGACCGTTAACGGTC. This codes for CANGPLTV.

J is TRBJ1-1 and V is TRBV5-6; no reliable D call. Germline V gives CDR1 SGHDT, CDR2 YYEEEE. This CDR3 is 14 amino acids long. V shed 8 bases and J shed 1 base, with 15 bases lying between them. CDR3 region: CASRMETANTEAFF. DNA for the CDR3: TGTGCCAGTCGCATGGAAACGGCGAACACTGAAGCTTTCTTT.

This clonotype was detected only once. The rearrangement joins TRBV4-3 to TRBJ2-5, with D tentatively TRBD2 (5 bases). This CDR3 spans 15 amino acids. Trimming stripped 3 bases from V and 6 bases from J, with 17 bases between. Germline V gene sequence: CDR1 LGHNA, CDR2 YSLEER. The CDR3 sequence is CASSQRANPGQTQYF. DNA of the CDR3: TGCGCCAGCAGCCAGCGGGCCAATCCAGGTCAGACCCAGTACTTC.

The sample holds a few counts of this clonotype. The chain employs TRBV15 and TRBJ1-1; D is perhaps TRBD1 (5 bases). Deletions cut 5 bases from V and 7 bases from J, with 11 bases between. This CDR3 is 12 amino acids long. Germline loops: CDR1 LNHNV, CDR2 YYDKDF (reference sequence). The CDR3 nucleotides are TGTGCCACCAGCTGGGGCTTCAATGAAGCTTTCTTT. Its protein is CATSWGFNEAFF.

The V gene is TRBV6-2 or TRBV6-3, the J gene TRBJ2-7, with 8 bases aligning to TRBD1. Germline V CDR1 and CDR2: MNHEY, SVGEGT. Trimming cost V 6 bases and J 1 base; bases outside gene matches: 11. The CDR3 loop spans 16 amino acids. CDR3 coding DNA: TGTGCCAGCAGCCCCGTACAGGGGGGCTCATCCTACGAGCAGTACGTC. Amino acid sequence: CASSPVQGGSSYEQYV.

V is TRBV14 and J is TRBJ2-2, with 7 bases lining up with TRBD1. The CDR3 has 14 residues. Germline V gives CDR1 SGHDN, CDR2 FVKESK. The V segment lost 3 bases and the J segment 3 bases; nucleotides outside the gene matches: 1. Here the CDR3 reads CASSQGQYTGELFF. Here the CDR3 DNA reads TGTGCCAGCAGCCAGGGACAGTACACCGGGGAGCTGTTTTTT.

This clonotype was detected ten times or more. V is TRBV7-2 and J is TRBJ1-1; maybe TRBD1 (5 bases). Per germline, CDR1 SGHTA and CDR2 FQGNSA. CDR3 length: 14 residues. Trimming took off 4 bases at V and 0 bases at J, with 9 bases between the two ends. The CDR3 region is CASSSLGVNTEAFF. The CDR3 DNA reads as TGTGCCAGCAGCTCCCTAGGGGTGAACACTGAAGCTTTCTTT. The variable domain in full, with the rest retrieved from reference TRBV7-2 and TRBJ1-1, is GAGVSQSPSNKVTEKGKDVELRCDPISGHTALYWYRQSLGQGLEFLIYFQGNSAPDKSGLPSDRFSAERTGGSVSTLTIQRTQQEDSAVYLCASSSLGVNTEAFFGQGTRLTVV.

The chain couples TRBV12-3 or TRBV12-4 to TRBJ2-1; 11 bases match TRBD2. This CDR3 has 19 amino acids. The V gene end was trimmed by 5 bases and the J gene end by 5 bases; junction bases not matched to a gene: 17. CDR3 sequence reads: CASSPRGRGSGRANNEQFF. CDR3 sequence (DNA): TGTGCCAGCAGTCCCAGGGGGAGGGGTAGCGGGAGGGCCAACAATGAGCAGTTCTTC.